One sample yielded the 26 T cell receptor beta chains listed below, sequenced in a study of spatial heterogeneity in lung cancer. TCRdb processed the 5' RACE reads anew with MiXCR; each CDR3 protein has one entry. The sample yields 6,900 or so distinct CDR3 sequences, roughly 3.8% seen once. As to time point: sample taken at primary tumor resection. From tumor, nontumor lung or frozen PBMC, whole RNA was taken unsorted for sequencing. Sequenced here: normal lung tissue next to the tumor, sampled at surgery. The receptors here all came from a female donor with early-stage non-small cell lung cancer.

In its sample, this clonotype is medium-sized. In a library made to pick up alpha chains, this beta chain is a stray read with a size that means little. The chain links TRBV9 to TRBJ2-1; D may match TRBD1 or TRBD2 (5 bases each). V lost 7 bases and J lost 9, with 20 bases in between. This CDR3 spans 14 amino acids. The germline V gene encodes CDR1 SGDLS and CDR2 YYNGEE. The CDR3 spells CASDLGTQQSEQFF. The CDR3 DNA sequence: TGTGCCAGCGACCTAGGGACCCAGCAAAGTGAGCAGTTCTTC.

This clonotype was found many times. This beta chain lies outside the target of a library built for alpha chains; its clone size means little. The chain combines TRBV28 with TRBJ1-2, with D hard to call. The CDR3 spans 14 residues. The V end lost 1 base, the J end lost 4 bases, and 10 bases lay between the germline ends. Germline V gives CDR1 MDHEN, CDR2 SYDVKM. CDR3 residues: CASSLFSTLYGYTF. CDR3 bases: TGTGCCAGCAGTTTATTCTCTACCCTCTATGGCTACACCTTC.

This clonotype was recorded many times. The library was designed around alpha chains, so this beta chain is a stray read whose abundance carries little weight. V gene TRBV7-2 combines with J gene TRBJ1-2, with D hard to call. V gave up 5 bases and J gave up 4 bases, with 17 bases separating them. This CDR3 has 15 residues. Germline lookup yields CDR1 SGHTA and CDR2 FQGNSA. The CDR3 coding sequence is TGTGCCAGCAGCCAGACACGACTTCCTTTCTATGGCTACACCTTC. Translating gives CASSQTRLPFYGYTF. The complete variable domain, with remaining parts taken from reference TRBV7-2 and TRBJ1-2, reads GAGVSQSPSNKVTEKGKDVELRCDPISGHTALYWYRQSLGQGLEFLIYFQGNSAPDKSGLPSDRFSAERTGGSVSTLTIQRTQQEDSAVYLCASSQTRLPFYGYTFGSGTRLTVV.

This clonotype was seen ten or more times. The library was prepared for alpha chains; this beta chain is a stray read, so its frequency means little. CDR3 loop: CASSTLDRVSNQPQHF. The CDR3 coding sequence is TGTGCCAGTAGTACCTTAGACAGGGTTAGCAATCAGCCCCAGCATTTT. J is TRBJ1-5 and V is TRBV19; 7 positions agree with TRBD1. The junction had 6 bases not matched to a gene; V was cut back by 4 bases and J by 0 bases. This CDR3 spans 16 amino acids. Germline V gene lookup returns CDR1 LNHDA and CDR2 SQIVND (reference sequence). Looking up the rest from reference TRBV19 and TRBJ1-5 gives the full variable domain: DGGITQSPKYLFRKEGQNVTLSCEQNLNHDAMYWYRQDPGQGLRLIYYSQIVNDFQKGDIAEGYSVSREKKESFPLTVTSAQKNPTAFYLCASSTLDRVSNQPQHFGDGTRLSIL.

This clonotype is deemed medium-sized. This beta chain slipped into a library made for alpha chains as a stray read, so its size is not meaningful. The chain carries TRBV20-1 and TRBJ2-2, with D perhaps given as TRBD1 or TRBD2 (6 bases each). The CDR3 spans 14 residues. Germline loops: CDR1 DFQATT, CDR2 SNEGSKA (reference sequence). The V end was cut by 6 bases, the J end by 3 bases, with 14 bases between. The CDR3 region is CSAKGGLDTGELFF. The DNA for the CDR3 is TGCAGTGCAAAGGGGGGTTTGGACACCGGGGAGCTGTTTTTT.

This clonotype was recorded at least ten times. Being off target in a library aimed at alpha chains, this beta chain has a size of little meaning. The gene calls are TRBV7-2 and TRBJ2-3; 9 bases are shared with TRBD2. With V trimmed by 2 bases and J by 6 bases, 3 bases remained unmatched. Germline V lookup: CDR1 SGHTA, CDR2 FQGNSA. The CDR3 extends over 14 amino acids. The CDR3, as DNA: TGTGCCAGCAGCTTAAGGCGGGAGGGGGATACGCAGTATTTT. It yields the protein CASSLRREGDTQYF.

The table lists this clonotype with many counts. The library was prepared for alpha chains; this beta chain is a stray read, so its frequency means little. The V and J genes are TRBV28 and TRBJ2-3; D is unclear. The germline CDR1 and CDR2 sequences are MDHEN and SYDVKM. The V gene lost 2 bases and the J gene lost 0 bases, with 18 bases spanning the gap. CDR3 length equals 18 residues. CDR3 nucleotide sequence: TGTGCCAGCAGTTTAAGGCTTGACTCCGGAGTGAGCACAGATACGCAGTATTTT. This translates into CASSLRLDSGVSTDTQYF. Supplemented by reference TRBV28 and TRBJ2-3, the full variable domain reads DVKVTQSSRYLVKRTGEKVFLECVQDMDHENMFWYRQDPGLGLRLIYFSYDVKMKEKGDIPEGYSVSREKKERFSLILESASTNQTSMYLCASSLRLDSGVSTDTQYFGPGTRLTVL.

A remark on this clonotype: This beta chain is a stray sequence in a library constructed for alpha chains; its clone size is not meaningful. V gene TRBV7-9 combines with J gene TRBJ1-2; D is unresolved. This CDR3 contains 16 residues. Germline V CDR1 and CDR2: SEHNR, FQNEAQ (reference sequence). Trimming removed 8 bases from V and 4 bases from J, with 23 bases in between. The CDR3 loop reads CASLLYWAWVFYGYTF. In DNA, the CDR3 is TGTGCCAGCCTTCTGTACTGGGCGTGGGTTTTCTATGGCTACACCTTC.

This clonotype is medium-sized in the sample. Here the CDR3 omits its conserved ending phenylalanine or tryptophan, so a read error is the likely source. The limits of the CDR3 on the DNA are not certain, so only TCRdb's listed CDR3 is given. This beta chain appears as a stray read in a library generated for alpha chains; its size is not informative. The gene calls are TRBV2 and TRBJ2-1. CDR1 is SNHLY and CDR2 is FYNNEI in the germline V gene. The CDR3 length is 10 residues, termini included. The CDR3: CASSEVAVVI.

This clonotype came up many times. With the library built for alpha chains, this beta chain is off target and its frequency is not meaningful. The CDR3 DNA is TGCAGTGCTAAATCGGGAGGATCCAGCACAGATACGCAGTATTTT. Residues: CSAKSGGSSTDTQYF. The V gene is TRBV20-1, the J gene TRBJ2-3, with 7 bases matching TRBD2. The germline CDR1 and CDR2 sequences are DFQATT and SNEGSKA (reference sequence). V gave up 4 bases and J gave up 0 bases; unmatched junction bases: 7. This CDR3 is built from 15 residues.

Regarding this clonotype: A library prepared for alpha chains yielded this beta chain as an off-target read; its size is of little meaning. The chain links TRBV5-4 to TRBJ1-1, with 7 bases matching TRBD1. The CDR3 sequence is 15 residues long. The germline V gene has CDR1 SGHNT and CDR2 YYREEE (reference sequence). J gave up 7 bases and V 1 base, and 10 bases lay outside the gene matches. The CDR3 reads CASSLSGQGVNEAFF. In DNA, the CDR3 is TGTGCCAGCAGCTTGTCCGGGCAGGGGGTCAATGAAGCTTTCTTT.

This clonotype ranks as medium-sized. This beta chain is a stray read from a library made for alpha chains; its abundance is not meaningful. The chain is built from TRBV7-9 and TRBJ2-1; D call uncertain. In germline, CDR1 is SEHNR, CDR2 FQNEAQ (reference sequence). CDR3 length equals 12 residues. The germline V and J ends were trimmed by 5 bases and 5 bases, with 7 bases remaining between them. The CDR3 DNA reads as TGTGCCAGCAGCCTTTATAACAATGAGCAGTTCTTC. Translating it yields CASSLYNNEQFF.

This clonotype was counted at least ten times. A library prepared for alpha chains yielded this beta chain as an off-target read; its size is of little meaning. The chain carries TRBV12-3 or TRBV12-4 and TRBJ2-5, with 8 positions matching TRBD2. The CDR3 runs 15 residues. V was pared by 3 bases and J by 1 base, with 4 bases of the junction left unmatched. As DNA, the CDR3 is TGTGCCAGCAGTTTCCTGGCGGGGGGCCAAGAGACCCAGTACTTC. It encodes CASSFLAGGQETQYF.

This clonotype was recorded many times. Being off target in a library aimed at alpha chains, this beta chain has a size of little meaning. The rearrangement joins TRBV7-2 to TRBJ1-6, with D unresolved. The V gene's germline CDR1 is SGHTA and CDR2 FQGNSA. V lost 5 bases, J lost 8 bases, and 13 bases lay in between. The CDR3 has 14 amino acids. The CDR3 protein is CASSRTISDSPLHF. The DNA of the CDR3 is TGTGCCAGCAGCCGAACGATTTCCGATTCACCCCTCCACTTT.

The sample holds a few counts of this clonotype. A library made for alpha chains picked up this beta chain off target, so its size means little. The chain is built from TRBV10-3 and TRBJ1-5, with a possible D match to TRBD1 (5 bases). From germline, CDR1 is ENHRY and CDR2 SYGVKD. CDR3 length equals 14 residues. V lost 6 bases to trimming and J lost 5 bases, with 14 bases between them. CDR3 sequence: CAISLGQGDQPQHF. The CDR3 DNA sequence: TGTGCCATCAGCCTGGGGCAGGGCGATCAGCCCCAGCATTTT.

This clonotype has ten or more counts. This beta chain came through as a stray read in a library set up for alpha chains, and its size says little. The rearrangement links TRBV11-2 to TRBJ2-1; D gene ambiguous. The germline CDR1 and CDR2 sequences are SGHAT and FQNNGV. Deletions cut 2 bases from V and 4 bases from J, with 18 bases between. CDR3 size: 17 residues. CDR3 nucleotide sequence: TGTGCCAGCAGCTTAAGTACCCCCTTAGCCACGTACAATGAGCAGTTCTTC. Its protein is CASSLSTPLATYNEQFF. Combining the CDR3 with reference TRBV11-2 and TRBJ2-1 gives the whole variable domain EAGVAQSPRYKIIEKRQSVAFWCNPISGHATLYWYQQILGQGPKLLIQFQNNGVVDDSQLPKDRFSAERLKGVDSTLKIQPAKLEDSAVYLCASSLSTPLATYNEQFFGPGTRLTVL.

This clonotype counts as medium-sized. This beta chain came through as a stray read in a library set up for alpha chains, and its size says little. V usage is TRBV12-3 or TRBV12-4 and J usage is TRBJ1-5, with a possible D match to TRBD1 (5 bases). There are 15 residues in the CDR3. The V end was cut by 6 bases, the J end by 7 bases, with 19 bases between. CDR3 coding DNA: TGTGCCAGCAGCCTAAGGGGAGGGCAGGGACAGCCCCAGCATTTT. Amino acids: CASSLRGGQGQPQHF.

A remark on this clonotype: This beta chain slipped into a library made for alpha chains as a stray read, so its size is not meaningful. The CDR3 loop reads CSARTGGLANYGYTF. The CDR3 nucleotides are TGCAGTGCTAGGACAGGGGGTCTGGCTAACTATGGCTACACCTTC. The chain is built from TRBV20-1 and TRBJ1-2, with 9 bases fitting TRBD1. Germline V gene sequence: CDR1 DFQATT, CDR2 SNEGSKA (reference sequence). With V trimmed by 3 bases and J by 0 bases, 5 bases remained unmatched. The CDR3 is 15 amino acids.

This clonotype was counted at least ten times. This beta chain is a stray read from a library made for alpha chains; its abundance is not meaningful. The chain has TRBV27 and TRBJ2-5, with 9 nucleotides matching TRBD2. V was pared by 2 bases and J by 2 bases, with 3 bases of the junction left unmatched. Looked up from germline, CDR1 is MNHEY and CDR2 is SMNVEV (reference sequence). The CDR3 extends over 15 amino acids. CDR3 in amino acids: CASSLERGVQETQYF. Written as DNA, the CDR3 is TGTGCCAGCAGTTTAGAGCGGGGGGTTCAAGAGACCCAGTACTTC.

Concerning this clonotype: The library was built for alpha chains, so this beta chain is an off-target read and its size means little. The chain recombines TRBV5-1 with TRBJ2-1, with 12 bases matching TRBD2. CDR1 and CDR2 from the germline V gene are SGHRS and YFSETQ. J lost 6 bases, V lost 5 bases, and 9 bases had no gene match. CDR3 length: 16 residues. In DNA, the CDR3 is TGCGCCAGCAGACGCGCTAGCGGGGGGGCCGGCAATGAGCAGTTCTTC. It encodes CASRRASGGAGNEQFF.

Within the sample, this clonotype is medium-sized (0.01 to 0.1%). This beta chain is a stray sequence in a library constructed for alpha chains; its clone size is not meaningful. Here the CDR3 DNA reads TGCAGTGCTAGAGATCGTGGGACCCCCGGGACCCAGTACTTC. Protein: CSARDRGTPGTQYF. The V gene is TRBV20-1, the J gene TRBJ2-5; possibly TRBD1 or TRBD2 for D (5 bases each). The germline V and J ends were trimmed by 0 bases and 7 bases, with 15 bases remaining between them. This CDR3 spans 14 amino acids. CDR1 is DFQATT, CDR2 SNEGSKA, per germline (reference sequence).

This clonotype was seen many times. The library was designed around alpha chains, so this beta chain is a stray read whose abundance carries little weight. The chain joins TRBV5-1 to TRBJ2-3; 9 nucleotides align to TRBD2. This CDR3 contains 14 residues. Germline-derived CDR1 and CDR2 are SGHRS and YFSETQ. V was pared by 4 bases and J by 5 bases, with 5 bases of the junction left unmatched. Here the CDR3 reads CASSPGLAIDTQYF. The DNA for the CDR3 is TGCGCCAGCAGCCCCGGACTAGCGATAGATACGCAGTATTTT.

The sample holds many counts of this clonotype. Being off target in a library aimed at alpha chains, this beta chain has a size of little meaning. The chain joins TRBV20-1 to TRBJ2-3; the match to TRBD2 covers 11 bases. CDR1 is DFQATT and CDR2 is SNEGSKA in the germline V gene (reference sequence). The CDR3 runs 18 residues. V gave up 2 bases and J gave up 1 base; unmatched junction bases: 11. CDR3 DNA: TGCAGTGCTAGACCAATCCCCCTAGCGGGGGGCCGCACAGATACGCAGTATTTT. This gives the protein CSARPIPLAGGRTDTQYF.

This clonotype was observed a few times. A library made for alpha chains picked up this beta chain off target, so its size means little. The chain has TRBV6-5 and TRBJ2-5; tentatively, D is TRBD1 (6 bases). The CDR3 spans 15 residues. Germline assignment: CDR1 MNHEY and CDR2 SVGAGI. Trimming removed 4 bases from V and 5 bases from J, with 17 bases in between. The CDR3 spells CASSSPRGSSETQYF. Written as DNA, the CDR3 is TGTGCCAGCAGTTCCCCAAGGGGGTCTTCCGAGACCCAGTACTTC.

In its sample, this clonotype ranks as medium-sized. Within a library made for alpha chains, this beta chain is off target, and its count is uninformative. V and J are TRBV20-1 and TRBJ1-3; D might be TRBD1 (5 bases). Trimming cost V 0 bases and J 7 bases, with 13 bases left between them. Germline loops: CDR1 DFQATT, CDR2 SNEGSKA (reference sequence). The CDR3 sequence is 14 residues long. The chain's CDR3 is CSARDGGTFNTIYF. In DNA form, the CDR3 reads TGCAGTGCTAGAGATGGGGGGACTTTCAACACCATATATTTT.

A remark on this clonotype: The size of this beta chain means little, since it is a stray read in a library made for alpha chains. The rearrangement uses TRBV4-2 and TRBJ2-3; unclear D gene. Germline V lookup: CDR1 LGHNA, CDR2 YNFKEQ. V was shortened by 0 bases and J by 8 bases, with 12 bases between the two germline ends. The CDR3 has 14 residues. The CDR3 coding sequence is TGTGCCAGCAGCCAAGATCGAGCCGGTGGTACGCAGTATTTT. Translating gives CASSQDRAGGTQYF.